This is a list of T cell receptor beta chains from one sample in a study of cytomegalovirus exposure and HLA in healthy donors. The table came from immunoSEQ multiplex PCR; TCRdb's copy has only in-frame clones and leaves some out. The table records about 160,000 clones, around 88% of them present only once. The sequencing input was PBMCs. The receptors shown here come from a woman aged 18-29 years in good health and CMV-seronegative. CDR3s include the opening cysteine and the closing phenylalanine or tryptophan. The order of the fields is V gene, clone size, J gene, D gene, CDR3 DNA, CDR3 protein. D genes are given only for firm matches. The size of a clone is reported for some rows only, either as once, few or many, or as a class for expanded clones.

V: TRBV18
size: -
J: TRBJ1-5
D: -
DNA: TGTGCCAGCTCCCCAGACAGGAGCGGCTCATGGGTTAATCAGCCCCAGCATTTT
CDR3: CASSPDRSGSWVNQPQHF

V: TRBV7-9
size: -
J: TRBJ1-4
D: TRBD1
DNA: TGTGCCAGCAGGCAGGGGACAGGCAATGAAAAACTGTTTTTT
CDR3: CASRQGTGNEKLFF

V: TRBV7-8
size: -
J: TRBJ2-7
D: -
DNA: TGTGCCAGCAGCCACTTACGGCAGACACCCTACGAGCAGTACTTC
CDR3: CASSHLRQTPYEQYF

V: TRBV27
size: -
J: TRBJ1-2
D: -
DNA: TGTGCCAGCAGTTTAGTTCGCGGGAATTACTATGGCTACACCTTC
CDR3: CASSLVRGNYYGYTF

V: TRBV28
size: -
J: TRBJ2-5
D: TRBD1
DNA: TGTGCCAGCAGAACGACAGGGTCGAAGACCCAGTACTTC
CDR3: CASRTTGSKTQYF

V: TRBV29-1
size: -
J: TRBJ2-5
D: -
DNA: TGCAGCGTCCAGGAAGAGACCCAGTACTTC
CDR3: CSVQEETQYF

V: TRBV6-5
size: few
J: TRBJ1-4
D: -
DNA: TGTGCCAGCAGTAACGACAGATTTGAAAAACTGTTTTTT
CDR3: CASSNDRFEKLFF

V: TRBV9
size: -
J: TRBJ2-5
D: -
DNA: TGTGCCAGCAGCGTAGGTAGGACATACCATGGGGAGACCCAGTACTTC
CDR3: CASSVGRTYHGETQYF

V: TRBV7-2
size: -
J: TRBJ2-7
D: -
DNA: TGTGCCAGCAGCTTGGGGGGACAGCTCTACGAGCAGTACTTC
CDR3: CASSLGGQLYEQYF

V: TRBV9
size: -
J: TRBJ2-2
D: -
DNA: TGTGCCAGCAGCGTCTCAGCGGGCGGTTGGACCGGGGAGCTGTTTTTT
CDR3: CASSVSAGGWTGELFF

V: TRBV5-1
size: -
J: TRBJ2-1
D: TRBD1
DNA: TGCGCCAGCAGCTCGGACAATGACAGGGTTGGGGAGTTCTTC
CDR3: CASSSDNDRVGEFF

V: TRBV6-5
size: -
J: TRBJ2-5
D: -
DNA: TGTGCCAGCAGTTACTCAGTCAGACAAGAGACCCAGTACTTC
CDR3: CASSYSVRQETQYF

V: TRBV28
size: -
J: TRBJ2-1
D: TRBD2
DNA: TGTGCCAGCACGTCGGCGCGGGGGGCCGAGAACAATGAGCAGTTCTTC
CDR3: CASTSARGAENNEQFF

V: TRBV6-5
size: -
J: TRBJ1-6
D: -
DNA: TGTGCCAGCAGTTACGACAGGTGGGATAATTCACCCCTCCACTTT
CDR3: CASSYDRWDNSPLHF